The 15 T cell receptor beta chains below all came from one sample that was sequenced in a study of T cells after yellow fever vaccination. Via MiXCR, TCRdb re-called the 5' RACE reads, giving one row per CDR3 protein. Here the sample spans 610,000 or so distinct CDR3 sequences, 9% to 15% being singletons. The sequences come from PBMCs, collected on the day of the yellow fever booster vaccination. The receptors here all came from a man between 25 and 39 years old who received the YFV17D yellow fever vaccine.

The chain carries TRBV20-1 and TRBJ2-6, with TRBD1 identical over 11 bases. The CDR3 covers 17 residues. Germline assignment: CDR1 DFQATT and CDR2 SNEGSKA (reference sequence). The V and J ends lost 4 bases and 3 bases, in that order; junction bases with no gene match: 8. The CDR3 reads CSATRDRGTYGANVLTF. In DNA, the CDR3 is TGCAGTGCTACGCGGGACAGGGGGACTTATGGGGCCAACGTCCTGACTTTC.

The chain couples TRBV19 to TRBJ2-1, with D possibly TRBD1 on 5 matching bases. The ends were cut back, 10 bases at V and 0 bases at J, with 16 bases in the middle. Germline V gene data show CDR1 as LNHDA and CDR2 as SQIVND (reference sequence). This CDR3 has 15 amino acids. CDR3 sequence reads: CATTRQSSSYNEQFF. DNA for the CDR3: TGTGCCACAACTCGACAGTCGAGCTCCTACAATGAGCAGTTCTTC.

The rearrangement links TRBV5-1 to TRBJ2-1; D perhaps matches TRBD1 (6 bases). Trimming took off 3 bases at V and 2 bases at J, with 18 bases between the two ends. Germline CDR1 and CDR2: SGHRS and YFSETQ. The CDR3 loop spans 17 amino acids. The CDR3 is CASSSGRTEIPYNEQFF. CDR3 DNA sequence: TGCGCCAGCAGCTCAGGCCGGACAGAGATCCCCTACAATGAGCAGTTCTTC.

The chain recombines TRBV18 with TRBJ2-5; D might be TRBD2 (7 bases). Trimming took 3 bases from V and 2 from J, leaving 13 bases between them. The germline V gene encodes CDR1 KGHSH and CDR2 LQKENI. The CDR3 contains 15 residues. CDR3 bases: TGTGCCAGCTCACCCCCGGGGGGCTGGCAAGAGACCCAGTACTTC. This encodes CASSPPGGWQETQYF. The variable domain in full, completed from reference TRBV18 and TRBJ2-5, reads NAGVMQNPRHLVRRRGQEARLRCSPMKGHSHVYWYRQLPEEGLKFMVYLQKENIIDESGMPKERFSAEFPKEGPSILRIQQVVRGDSAAYFCASSPPGGWQETQYFGPGTRLLVL.

The chain links TRBV7-2 to TRBJ2-3, with 7 bases lining up with TRBD2. There are 15 residues in the CDR3. The V and J ends lost 4 bases and 4 bases, in that order; junction bases with no gene match: 8. Looked up from germline, CDR1 is SGHTA and CDR2 is FQGNSA. Here the CDR3 DNA reads TGTGCCAGCAGCTACCAAAGCGGGATGCCAGATACGCAGTATTTT. The encoded protein is CASSYQSGMPDTQYF. The full variable domain, its missing parts supplied by reference TRBV7-2 and TRBJ2-3, is GAGVSQSPSNKVTEKGKDVELRCDPISGHTALYWYRQSLGQGLEFLIYFQGNSAPDKSGLPSDRFSAERTGGSVSTLTIQRTQQEDSAVYLCASSYQSGMPDTQYFGPGTRLTVL.

V usage is TRBV7-2 and J usage is TRBJ1-4; D not certain. The germline V gene encodes CDR1 SGHTA and CDR2 FQGNSA. V dropped 5 bases and J dropped 5 bases, with 9 bases sitting between them. The CDR3 loop spans 13 amino acids. The CDR3 nucleotides are TGTGCCAGCAGCCCCTACAACAATGAAAAACTGTTTTTT. It codes for CASSPYNNEKLFF.

This clonotype came up a few times. The chain has TRBV6-1 and TRBJ2-1; D unclear. Trimming pared 5 bases from V and 5 bases from J, leaving 10 bases between. The CDR3 totals 13 residues. CDR1 is MNHNS, CDR2 SASEGT, per germline. CDR3 residues: CASSRRVDNEQFF. The DNA of the CDR3 is TGTGCCAGCAGTCGCCGGGTCGACAATGAGCAGTTCTTC.

This clonotype turned up a few times. The CDR3 region has the DNA TGTGCCAGCAGCTTACGGACAGGCTCTGGGGCCAACGTCCTGACTTTC. This sequence encodes CASSLRTGSGANVLTF. J is TRBJ2-6 and V is TRBV7-2; 7 nucleotides align to TRBD1. V lost 2 bases, J lost 0 bases, and 1 base stayed unmatched. CDR1 and CDR2 from the germline V gene are SGHTA and FQGNSA. The CDR3 sequence is 16 residues long.

This chain uses TRBV21-1 with TRBJ2-3; no check of the table's D call, TRBD2, against the DNA was made. TRBV21-1 is flagged as a pseudogene. The CDR3 is 18 amino acids. CDR3 protein: CATSRPPPYQASTDTQYF. DNA for the CDR3: TGTGCCACCTCCCGACCCCCCCCTTATCAGGCTAGCACAGATACGCAGTATTTT.

The V gene is TRBV20-1, the J gene TRBJ1-1; D gene ambiguous. V was cut by 6 bases and J by 0 bases, with 14 bases left in between. The CDR3 contains 14 residues. Per germline, CDR1 DFQATT and CDR2 SNEGSKA (reference sequence). The chain's CDR3 is CSAPRVQLNTEAFF. The CDR3 DNA follows: TGCAGTGCCCCTCGGGTCCAGCTGAACACTGAAGCTTTCTTT.

In this sample, this clonotype turned up a few times. This sequence joins TRBV29-1 and TRBJ2-6; D gene uncertain. This CDR3 has 16 amino acids. Germline CDR1 and CDR2: SQVTM and ANQGSEA. V shed 1 base and J shed 1 base, with 11 bases lying between them. The DNA of the CDR3 is TGCAGCGTTGAAGTACATATGCAGTCTGGGGCCAACGTCCTGACTTTC. This codes for CSVEVHMQSGANVLTF. Using reference TRBV29-1 and TRBJ2-6 for the parts outside the CDR3, the full variable domain is SAVISQKPSRDICQRGTSLTIQCQVDSQVTMMFWYRQQPGQSLTLIATANQGSEATYESGFVIDKFPISRPNLTFSTLTVSNMSPEDSSIYLCSVEVHMQSGANVLTFGAGSRLTVL.

This clonotype came up a few times. The chain links TRBV30 to TRBJ2-7, with TRBD1 matching over 8 bases. Trimming at V came to 0 bases and at J to 6 bases, leaving 7 bases not matched to a gene. Per germline, CDR1 GTSNPN and CDR2 SVGIG (reference sequence). The CDR3 has 14 residues. This CDR3 reads CAWSVGGTGGEQYF. The CDR3 nucleotides read TGTGCCTGGAGTGTAGGTGGGACAGGTGGCGAGCAGTACTTC.

With respect to this clonotype: A single base separates this from a much larger clone, so it may be a read error. The CDR3 DNA sequence: TGCACCAGCAGCTTGTCTACAGGGCGTCTCAGGAACACCATATATTTT. As protein: CTSSLSTGRLRNTIYF. The J gene is TRBJ1-3, the V gene TRBV5-1, with TRBD1 as a possible D gene (6 bases). From germline, CDR1 is SGHRS and CDR2 YFSETQ. This CDR3 has 16 residues. The variable domain in full, with the rest retrieved from reference TRBV5-1 and TRBJ1-3, is KAGVTQTPRYLIKTRGQQVTLSCSPISGHRSVSWYQQTPGQGLQFLFEYFSETQRNKGNFPGRFSGRQFSNSRSEMNVSTLELGDSALYLCTSSLSTGRLRNTIYFGEGSWLTVV.

This clonotype has a handful of counts. The chain has TRBV7-2 and TRBJ2-5, with 8 bases identical to TRBD2. Per the germline V gene, CDR1 is SGHTA and CDR2 is FQGNSA. This CDR3 contains 15 residues. V was clipped by 4 bases and J by 4 bases; unmatched bases: 8. CDR3 amino acids: CASSWVSGTSETQYF. CDR3 bases: TGTGCCAGCAGCTGGGTTAGCGGGACCTCAGAGACCCAGTACTTC. The whole variable domain, filled in from reference TRBV7-2 and TRBJ2-5, reads GAGVSQSPSNKVTEKGKDVELRCDPISGHTALYWYRQSLGQGLEFLIYFQGNSAPDKSGLPSDRFSAERTGGSVSTLTIQRTQQEDSAVYLCASSWVSGTSETQYFGPGTRLLVL.

This chain links TRBV20-1 with TRBJ1-2; a weak D match, TRBD1 (6 bases). This CDR3 has 14 amino acids. The ends were cut back, 1 base at V and 4 bases at J, with 13 bases in the middle. The germline gives CDR1 DFQATT, CDR2 SNEGSKA (reference sequence). The CDR3 coding sequence is TGCAGTGCTAGAGTGGGGGGGCGCGGCTATGGCTACACCTTC. As protein: CSARVGGRGYGYTF.